This T cell receptor (beta chain) was observed in a study of T-cell reconstitution after alpha-beta-depleted transplantation in children. The study's findings and limits: Some patients owed their high day-60 TCRbeta diversity to surviving recipient T cells and thymic progenitors. The origin of alpha-beta T cells about two months after transplant was reportedly several hundred expanded graft clones. By one year post-transplant, T-cell counts and diversity largely arose from T cells that were newly produced.

Molecular barcoding with unique molecular identifiers was used for the TCRbeta library. TCRdb recomputed calls from the PCR reads with MiXCR, one row per CDR3 protein. This sample has more than 200,000 distinct CDR3 sequences; roughly a quarter occur once, and the top ten carry 4% to 5.5%. A few counts support this clonotype. Antigen unknown. Trimming stripped 7 bases from V and 6 bases from J, with 12 bases between. From germline, CDR1 is MNHNY and CDR2 SVGAGI (reference sequence). The length of the CDR3 is 12 residues. The sequence was collected from a female patient aged 2 to 10 who had a stem cell transplant for congenital amegakaryocytic thrombocytopenia, so the T cells may come from the graft donor. The chain employs TRBV6-6 and TRBJ1-2, with a possible D match to TRBD1 (6 bases). Sample: PBMCs, mostly from graft donor cells, taken 360 days after TCRalphabeta/CD19-depleted stem cell transplant. The CDR3 bases are TGTGCCAGCAAAACAGGGTCAAATGGCTACACCTTC. It encodes CASKTGSNGYTF.